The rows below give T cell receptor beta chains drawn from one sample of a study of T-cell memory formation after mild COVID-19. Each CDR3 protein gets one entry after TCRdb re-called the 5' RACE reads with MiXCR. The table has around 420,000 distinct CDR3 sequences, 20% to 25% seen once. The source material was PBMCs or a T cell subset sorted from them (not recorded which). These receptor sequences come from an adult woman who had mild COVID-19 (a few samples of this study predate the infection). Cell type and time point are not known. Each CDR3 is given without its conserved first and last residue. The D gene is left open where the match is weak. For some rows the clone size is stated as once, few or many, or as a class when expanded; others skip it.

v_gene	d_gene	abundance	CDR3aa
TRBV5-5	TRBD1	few	ASSWNGQGGYGYT
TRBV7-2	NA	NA	ASSLGGSTYEQY
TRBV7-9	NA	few	ASSSNEQF
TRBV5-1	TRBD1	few	ASSLGLGQGSYEQY
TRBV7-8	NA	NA	ASTTRLDSVSNSGNTIY
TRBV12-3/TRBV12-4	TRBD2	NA	ASSPKVAGGRDNEQF
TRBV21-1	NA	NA	ASSNRGSLFGYT
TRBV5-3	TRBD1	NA	ARNMQGADEKLF
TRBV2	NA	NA	ASSDGQMLDEKLF
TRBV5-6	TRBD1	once	ASSPQGGYDTQY
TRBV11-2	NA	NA	ASSFYSGEHNEQF
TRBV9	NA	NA	ASSARRDSDNEQF
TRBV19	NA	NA	ASCPDSQNIQY
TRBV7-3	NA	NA	ASSLFGQEAF
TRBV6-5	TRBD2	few	ASTTLAGETQY
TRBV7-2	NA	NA	ASSPGISEQY
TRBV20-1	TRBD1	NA	SARTGVNEKLF
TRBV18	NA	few	ASSPPGTMRGEQY
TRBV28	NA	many	ASSSGPLYEQY
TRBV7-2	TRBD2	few	ASSTRTSDYNEQF
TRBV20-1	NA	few	SARDWTDPTSEQY
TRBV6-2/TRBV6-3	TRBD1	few	ASSAGGLDTEAF
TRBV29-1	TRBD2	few	SVVAGGETQY
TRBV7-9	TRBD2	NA	ASSPSTSFGEQF
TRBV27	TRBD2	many	ASGTPSTSGYNEQF
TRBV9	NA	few	ASSPTGGIHEQY
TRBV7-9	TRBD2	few	ASSISGLAGGRGTDTQY
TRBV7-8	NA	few	ASKGVFLGELF
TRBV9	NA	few	ASSPRFGTEAF
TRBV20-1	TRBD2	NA	SALAGGDETQY
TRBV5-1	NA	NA	ASSLRGEGTPEAF
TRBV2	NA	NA	ASSERSGANYGYT
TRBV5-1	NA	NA	ASSLDGAPTEAF
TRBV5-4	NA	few	ASSLDPVTYEQY
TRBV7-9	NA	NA	ASSRETASIRNTEAF
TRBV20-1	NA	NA	SAPLGNHYEQY
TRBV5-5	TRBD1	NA	ASSLVVLTGAASGYT
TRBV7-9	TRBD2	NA	ASSSFLHETSDVITGELF
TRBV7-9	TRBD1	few	ASSFYRGNTLETQY
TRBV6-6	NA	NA	ASSYVFQATNEKLF
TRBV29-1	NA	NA	SVLTLAPAGYT
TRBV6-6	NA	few	ASNAHGGTEAF
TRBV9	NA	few	ASSEGNGNTIY
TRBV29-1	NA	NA	SVSHDSGYT
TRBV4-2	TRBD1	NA	ASSLPMRQGSYEQY
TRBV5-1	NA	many	ASSPGAGGSTEAF
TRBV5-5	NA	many	ASSPGTYEQY
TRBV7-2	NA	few	ASSLGEGAYNEQF
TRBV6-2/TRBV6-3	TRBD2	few	ASRLAGGSEQF
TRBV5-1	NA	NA	ASSFLGQENGYT
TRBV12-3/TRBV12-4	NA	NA	ASSSAGTFGYT
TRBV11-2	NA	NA	ASSLRPSAWSDTQY
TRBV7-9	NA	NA	ASSVSVRPLGEEKLF
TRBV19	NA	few	ASSMSRSQVEF
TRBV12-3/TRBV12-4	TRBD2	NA	ASSLALTSGSPEQY
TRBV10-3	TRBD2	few	AISEFGTSGRREKETQY
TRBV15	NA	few	ATSVGTLRSTDTQY
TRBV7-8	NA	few	ASSLTGDGQY
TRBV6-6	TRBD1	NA	ASSYFSSRGRNELYAPYEQY